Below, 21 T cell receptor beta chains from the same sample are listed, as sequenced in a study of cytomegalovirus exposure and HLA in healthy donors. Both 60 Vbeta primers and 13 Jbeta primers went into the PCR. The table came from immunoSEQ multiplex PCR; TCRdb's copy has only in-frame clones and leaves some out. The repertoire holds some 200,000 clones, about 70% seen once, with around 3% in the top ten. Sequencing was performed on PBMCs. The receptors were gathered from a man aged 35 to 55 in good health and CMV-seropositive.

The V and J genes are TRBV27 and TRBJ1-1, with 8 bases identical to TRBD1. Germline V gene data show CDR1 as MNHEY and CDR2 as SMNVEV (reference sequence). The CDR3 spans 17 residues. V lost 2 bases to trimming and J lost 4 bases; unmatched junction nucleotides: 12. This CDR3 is CASSLRAGGFGGTEAFF. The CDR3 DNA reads TGTGCCAGCAGTTTAAGGGCAGGGGGCTTTGGGGGCACTGAAGCTTTCTTT.

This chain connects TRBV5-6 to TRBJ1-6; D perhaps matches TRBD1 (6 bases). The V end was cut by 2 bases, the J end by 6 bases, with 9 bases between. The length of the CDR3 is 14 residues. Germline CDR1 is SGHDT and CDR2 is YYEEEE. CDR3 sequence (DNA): TGTGCCAGCAGCTTACAGGGTACTAATTCACCCCTCCACTTT. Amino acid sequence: CASSLQGTNSPLHF. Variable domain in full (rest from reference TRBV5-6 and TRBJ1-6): DAGVTQSPTHLIKTRGQQVTLRCSPKSGHDTVSWYQQALGQGPQFIFQYYEEEERQRGNFPDRFSGHQFPNYSSELNVNALLLGDSALYLCASSLQGTNSPLHFGNGTRLTVT.

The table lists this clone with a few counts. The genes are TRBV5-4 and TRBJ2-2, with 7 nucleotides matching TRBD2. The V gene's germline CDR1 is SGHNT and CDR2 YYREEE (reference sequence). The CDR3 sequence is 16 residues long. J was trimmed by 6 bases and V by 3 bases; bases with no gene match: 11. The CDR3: CASSSPWEGSAGELFF. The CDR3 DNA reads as TGTGCCAGCAGCTCTCCCTGGGAGGGGTCGGCCGGGGAGCTGTTTTTT.

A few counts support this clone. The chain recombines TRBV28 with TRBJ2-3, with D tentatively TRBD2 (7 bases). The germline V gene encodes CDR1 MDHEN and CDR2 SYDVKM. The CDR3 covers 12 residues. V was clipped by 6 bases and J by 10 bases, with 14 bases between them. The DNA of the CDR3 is TGTGCCAGCAGCCAAAGGGGGGGGTCGCAGTATTTT. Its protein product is CASSQRGGSQYF. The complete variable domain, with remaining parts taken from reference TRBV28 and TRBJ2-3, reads DVKVTQSSRYLVKRTGEKVFLECVQDMDHENMFWYRQDPGLGLRLIYFSYDVKMKEKGDIPEGYSVSREKKERFSLILESASTNQTSMYLCASSQRGGSQYFGPGTRLTVL.

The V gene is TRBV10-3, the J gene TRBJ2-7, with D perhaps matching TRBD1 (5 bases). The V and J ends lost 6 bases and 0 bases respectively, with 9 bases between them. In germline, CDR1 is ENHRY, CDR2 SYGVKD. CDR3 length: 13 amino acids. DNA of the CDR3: TGTGCCATCAGGGATGACAGCTCCTACGAGCAGTACTTC. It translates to CAIRDDSSYEQYF.

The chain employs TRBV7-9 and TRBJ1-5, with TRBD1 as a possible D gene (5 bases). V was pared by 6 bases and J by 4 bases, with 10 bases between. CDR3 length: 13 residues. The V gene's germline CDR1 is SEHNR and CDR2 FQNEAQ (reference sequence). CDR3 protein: CASSNGGNQPQHF. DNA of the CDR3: TGTGCCAGCAGTAATGGGGGGAATCAGCCCCAGCATTTT. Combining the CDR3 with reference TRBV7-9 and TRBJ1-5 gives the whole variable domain DTGVSQNPRHKITKRGQNVTFRCDPISEHNRLYWYRQTLGQGPEFLTYFQNEAQLEKSRLLSDRFSAERPKGSFSTLEIQRTEQGDSAMYLCASSNGGNQPQHFGDGTRLSIL.

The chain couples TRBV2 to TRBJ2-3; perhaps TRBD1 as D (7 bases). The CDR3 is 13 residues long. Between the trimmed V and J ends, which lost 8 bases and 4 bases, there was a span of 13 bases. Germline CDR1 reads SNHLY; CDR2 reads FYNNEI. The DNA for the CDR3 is TGTGCCAGCGGGGGGCAGGGGGCAGATACGCAGTATTTT. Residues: CASGGQGADTQYF.

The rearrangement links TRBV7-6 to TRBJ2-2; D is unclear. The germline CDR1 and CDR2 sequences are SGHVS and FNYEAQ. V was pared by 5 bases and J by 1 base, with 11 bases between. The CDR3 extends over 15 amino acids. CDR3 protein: CASSPFGVNTGELFF. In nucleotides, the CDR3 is TGTGCCAGCAGCCCTTTCGGAGTGAACACCGGGGAGCTGTTTTTT. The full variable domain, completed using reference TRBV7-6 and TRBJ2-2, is GAGVSQSPRYKVTKRGQDVALRCDPISGHVSLYWYRQALGQGPEFLTYFNYEAQQDKSGLPNDRFSAERPEGSISTLTIQRTEQRDSAMYRCASSPFGVNTGELFFGEGSRLTVL.

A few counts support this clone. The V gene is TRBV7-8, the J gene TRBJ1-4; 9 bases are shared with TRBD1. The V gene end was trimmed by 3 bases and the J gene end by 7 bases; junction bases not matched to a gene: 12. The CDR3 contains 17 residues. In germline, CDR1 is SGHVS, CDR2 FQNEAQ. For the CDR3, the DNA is TGTGCCAGCAGCTTTAGTCGCCCGGGACAGGGACGTGAAAAACTGTTTTTT. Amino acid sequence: CASSFSRPGQGREKLFF.

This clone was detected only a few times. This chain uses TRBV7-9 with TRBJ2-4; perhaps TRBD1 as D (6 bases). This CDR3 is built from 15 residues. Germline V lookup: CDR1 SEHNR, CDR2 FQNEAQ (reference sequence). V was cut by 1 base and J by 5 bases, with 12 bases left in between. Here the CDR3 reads CASSLGGGGENIQYF. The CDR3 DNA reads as TGTGCCAGCAGCTTAGGAGGGGGTGGGGAAAACATTCAGTACTTC. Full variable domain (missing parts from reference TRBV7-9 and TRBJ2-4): DTGVSQNPRHKITKRGQNVTFRCDPISEHNRLYWYRQTLGQGPEFLTYFQNEAQLEKSRLLSDRFSAERPKGSFSTLEIQRTEQGDSAMYLCASSLGGGGENIQYFGAGTRLSVL.

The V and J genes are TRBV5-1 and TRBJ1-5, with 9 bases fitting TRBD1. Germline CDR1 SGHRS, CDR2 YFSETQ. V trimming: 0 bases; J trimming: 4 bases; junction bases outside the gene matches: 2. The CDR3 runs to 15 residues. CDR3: CASSLEGTGNQPQHF. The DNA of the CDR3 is TGCGCCAGCAGCTTGGAGGGGACAGGGAATCAGCCCCAGCATTTT. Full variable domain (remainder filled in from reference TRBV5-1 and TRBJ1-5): KAGVTQTPRYLIKTRGQQVTLSCSPISGHRSVSWYQQTPGQGLQFLFEYFSETQRNKGNFPGRFSGRQFSNSRSEMNVSTLELGDSALYLCASSLEGTGNQPQHFGDGTRLSIL.

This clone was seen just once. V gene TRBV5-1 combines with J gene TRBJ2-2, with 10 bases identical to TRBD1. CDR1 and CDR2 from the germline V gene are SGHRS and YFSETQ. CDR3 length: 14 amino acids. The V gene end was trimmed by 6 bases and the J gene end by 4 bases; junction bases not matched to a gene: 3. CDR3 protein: CASTRQGATGELFF. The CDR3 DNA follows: TGCGCCAGCACCCGACAGGGGGCCACCGGGGAGCTGTTTTTT.

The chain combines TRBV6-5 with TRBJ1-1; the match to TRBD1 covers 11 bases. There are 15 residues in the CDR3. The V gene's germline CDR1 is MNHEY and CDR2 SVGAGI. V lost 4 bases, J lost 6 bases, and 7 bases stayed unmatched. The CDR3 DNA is TGTGCCAGCAGTTCCTTAGGACAGGGGGCGGCTGAAGCTTTCTTT. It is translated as CASSSLGQGAAEAFF.

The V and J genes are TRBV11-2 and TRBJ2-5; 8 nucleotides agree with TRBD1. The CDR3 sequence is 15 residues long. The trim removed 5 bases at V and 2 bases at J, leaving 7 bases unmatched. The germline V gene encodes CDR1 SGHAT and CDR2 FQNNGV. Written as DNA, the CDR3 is TGTGCCAGCAGCCGCCCGGACAGGGATCAAGAGACCCAGTACTTC. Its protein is CASSRPDRDQETQYF.

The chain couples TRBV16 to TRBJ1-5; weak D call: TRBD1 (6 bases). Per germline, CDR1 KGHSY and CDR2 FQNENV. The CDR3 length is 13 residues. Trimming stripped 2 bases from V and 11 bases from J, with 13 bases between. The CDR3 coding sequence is TGTGCCAGCAGCCAAGGACCCGCAGGGGCCCAGCATTTT. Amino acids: CASSQGPAGAQHF.

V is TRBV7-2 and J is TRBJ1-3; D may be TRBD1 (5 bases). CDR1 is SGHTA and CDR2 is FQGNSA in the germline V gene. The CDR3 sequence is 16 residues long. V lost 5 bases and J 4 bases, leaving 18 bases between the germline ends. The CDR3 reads CASSPLARTTGNTIYF. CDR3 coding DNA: TGTGCCAGCAGCCCCCTGGCTCGGACAACAGGAAACACCATATATTTT.

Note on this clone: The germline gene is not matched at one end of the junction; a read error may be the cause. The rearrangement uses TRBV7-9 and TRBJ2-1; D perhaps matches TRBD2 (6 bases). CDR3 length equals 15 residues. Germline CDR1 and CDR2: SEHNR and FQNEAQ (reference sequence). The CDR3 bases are TGTGCCAGCAGTTTAGGAAGGAGGGTCTACAATGAGCAGTTCTTC. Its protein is CASSLGRRVYNEQFF.

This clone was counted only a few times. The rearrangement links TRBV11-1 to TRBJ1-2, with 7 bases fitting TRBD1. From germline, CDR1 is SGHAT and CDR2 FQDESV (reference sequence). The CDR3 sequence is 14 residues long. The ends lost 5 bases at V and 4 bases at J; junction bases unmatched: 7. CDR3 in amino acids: CASSPQGESYGYTF. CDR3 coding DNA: TGTGCCAGCAGCCCCCAGGGGGAATCCTATGGCTACACCTTC.

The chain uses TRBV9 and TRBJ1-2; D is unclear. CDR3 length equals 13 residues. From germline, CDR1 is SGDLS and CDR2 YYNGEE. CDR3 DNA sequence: TGTGACTCGGAGGTGATCCCTAACTATGGCTACACCTTC. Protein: CDSEVIPNYGYTF.

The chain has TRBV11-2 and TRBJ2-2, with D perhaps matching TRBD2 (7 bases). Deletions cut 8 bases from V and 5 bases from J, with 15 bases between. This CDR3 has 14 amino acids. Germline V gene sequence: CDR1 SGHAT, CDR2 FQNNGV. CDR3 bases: TGTGCCAGCGTATGGACAGCGGGGACCGGGGAGCTGTTTTTT. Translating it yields CASVWTAGTGELFF.

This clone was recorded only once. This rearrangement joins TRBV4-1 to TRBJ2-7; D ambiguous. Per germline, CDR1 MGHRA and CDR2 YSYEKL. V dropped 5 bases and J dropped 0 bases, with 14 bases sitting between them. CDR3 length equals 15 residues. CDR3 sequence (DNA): TGCGCCAGCAGCTATCTCGCAGAAAGCTCCTACGAGCAGTACTTC. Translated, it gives CASSYLAESSYEQYF.